This T cell receptor (beta chain) was profiled in a study of OX40 agonist ivuxolimab in advanced cancers. The study in broad terms: The costimulatory receptor OX40 (CD134) was targeted by ivuxolimab, a fully human IgG2 agonistic monoclonal antibody. Intravenous ivuxolimab was administered to patients every 2 weeks at six dose levels: 0.01, 0.1, 0.3, 1.5, 3 and 10 mg/kg. Of the approximately 53 patients in dose escalation, about 20 had hepatocellular carcinoma, some 15 had melanoma, 9 had renal cell carcinoma and 9 had head and neck cancer. In the dose-escalation cohort, roughly four fifths of patients were male, and the mean age was roughly 60 years, with a range of roughly 20 to 79. Patients were allowed to have had prior anti-PD-1, anti-PD-L1 or anti-CTLA-4 therapy, and 40% of the dose-escalation patients had previously received checkpoint inhibitors. Partial responses occurred in three dose-escalation patients, of whom one had hepatocellular carcinoma and two had cutaneous melanoma. Peripheral TCRbeta sequencing was intended to test whether TCR sequence diversity was altered and clonal T-cell expansion was caused by ivuxolimab. The paper reports the monotherapy dose-escalation portion (N ≈ 50 patients) of the phase I ivuxolimab trial. Overall study outcomes, separate from this receptor: At doses from 0.1 to 3.0 mg/kg, clonal expansion was seen in both CD4+ and CD8+ blood T cells between baseline and week 6. Partial responders in the 0.1-3.0 mg/kg groups had among the lowest normalized peripheral clonal expansion, especially among CD8+ T cells. The antigen specificity of the clonally expanded peripheral T cells was not determined. Low levels of normalized T-cell clonal expansion were also shown by some nonresponding patients. After ivuxolimab, expanded clones were on average more numerous among CD8+ T cells than among CD4+ T cells.

Patients with autoimmune disease history or receiving systemic immunosuppression were excluded from the trial. Peripheral blood for TCR sequencing was collected from all dose cohorts at baseline, on cycle 4 day 1, and on cycle 7 day 1. Samples were obtained from an open-label, multicenter, first-in-human phase I dose-escalation trial of ivuxolimab. Adults with locally advanced or metastatic head and neck squamous cell, hepatocellular, melanoma or renal cell carcinoma were enrolled in the trial. CD4+ and CD8+ T cells were sorted separately from peripheral blood before TCR sequencing. To sequence the TCRbeta CDR3 region, genomic DNA was isolated from the sorted cells. The immunoSEQ Assay was used for sequencing of TCRbeta CDR3 regions. TCRdb holds this immuneACCESS table with in-frame rearrangements only. Some clones are missing; in checked studies, unresolved V genes explain under half, and the rest has no known cause. This sample lists around 100,000 clones; roughly nine tenths were detected once. The top ten hold more than 5.5% of the sample.

As to this clone: Its antigen is not yet known. One base away there is no much larger clone; base qualities are not given.

This clonotype was sampled from an adult with an advanced solid tumor such as melanoma, head and neck, liver or kidney cancer. Sequenced material: CD4+ or CD8+ T cells sorted from blood, taken in a trial of the OX40 agonist ivuxolimab.

The DNA sequence is TGTGCCAGCAGTTACGGGCGGAACACTGAAGCTTTCTTT. Its translation reads: CASSYGRNTEAFF. The chain is made from TRBV6-5 and TRBJ1-1, with the D gene not clear enough to name. V and J lose 2 bases and 1 base, and a span of 5 bases separates them. Reading from cysteine to phenylalanine, the CDR3 counts 13 amino acids. The read is trimmed to its CDR3 DNA, 39 bases read in frame from base 1. CDR1 MNHEY and CDR2 SVGAGI are derived from the germline V gene.